Listed below are T cell receptor beta chains from one sample, sequenced in a study of T cells in Graves' hyperthyroidism and ophthalmopathy. TCRdb processed the multiplex PCR reads anew with MiXCR; each CDR3 protein has one entry. The table records about 840,000 distinct CDR3 sequences, 35% to 45% of them present only once. Sequenced material: blood. Every receptor here comes from a man between 18 and 29 years old with Graves' hyperthyroidism. Each CDR3 is given with its conserved first and last residue. Each record gives: J gene, V gene, clone size, D gene, CDR3 protein, CDR3 DNA. D genes are given only for firm matches. Expanded clones get a size class; other rows say once, few or many, or leave the size out.

TRBJ1-2 TRBV19 . TRBD1 CASSRTGSPYGYTF TGTGCCAGTAGTCGGACAGGGAGCCCCTATGGCTACACCTTC
TRBJ2-7 TRBV7-2 . . CASTRHRGQYF TGTGCCAGCACCCGGCATCGAGGGCAGTACTTC
TRBJ2-5 TRBV7-2 . . CASTPWDGQETQYF TGTGCCAGCACTCCCTGGGACGGACAAGAGACCCAGTACTTC
TRBJ1-6 TRBV7-3 many . CASSLTSSNSPLHF TGTGCCAGCAGCTTAACATCGTCCAATTCACCCCTCCACTTT
TRBJ1-3 TRBV5-4 . TRBD1 CASSPMGQGRDTIYF TGTGCCAGCAGCCCAATGGGACAGGGTAGGGACACCATATATTTT
TRBJ1-2 TRBV19 many . CASSIRHGYTF TGTGCCAGTAGTATCCGACACGGCTACACCTTC
TRBJ1-6 TRBV19 . . CASSIDRIAGINSPLHF TGTGCCAGTAGTATAGATCGAATTGCAGGGATTAATTCACCCCTCCACTTT
TRBJ1-1 TRBV5-6 few . CASTRQDDTEAFF TGTGCCAGCACCCGACAGGACGACACTGAAGCTTTCTTT
TRBJ1-1 TRBV19 few . CASRARGLRADTEAFF TGTGCCAGTAGGGCACGGGGCCTCAGGGCGGACACTGAAGCTTTCTTT
TRBJ2-7 TRBV9 few TRBD1 CASSVRDRAEQYF TGTGCCAGCAGCGTCCGGGACAGGGCCGAGCAGTACTTC
TRBJ2-7 TRBV2 few TRBD1 CASRQGNYEQYF TGTGCCAGCCGACAGGGAAACTACGAGCAGTACTTC